A single sample gave rise to the 21 T cell receptor beta chains below, sequenced in a study of OX40 agonist ivuxolimab in advanced cancers. Repertoires were generated with immunoSEQ multiplex PCR, while TCRdb's copy carries only in-frame clones and drops some. The table records 25,000 to 35,000 clones, around 80% of them present only once. Specimen: CD4+ or CD8+ T cells sorted from blood, collected in a trial of the OX40 agonist ivuxolimab. Every receptor here comes from an adult with an advanced solid tumor such as melanoma, head and neck, liver or kidney cancer.

The V call is TRBV9, the J call TRBJ1-4, with 11 bases fitting TRBD1. The CDR3 length is 16 residues. The ends lost 3 bases at V and 7 bases at J; junction bases unmatched: 8. The germline gives CDR1 SGDLS, CDR2 YYNGEE. DNA of the CDR3: TGTGCCAGCAGCGCCGGGACAGGGGGTTATGGTGAAAAACTGTTTTTT. It is translated as CASSAGTGGYGEKLFF.

This clone was detected a few times. V gene TRBV27 combines with J gene TRBJ2-2; D not certain. The V gene's germline CDR1 is MNHEY and CDR2 SMNVEV (reference sequence). The V gene lost 1 base and the J gene lost 2 bases, with 11 bases spanning the gap. This CDR3 region has 16 residues. DNA of the CDR3: TGTGCCAGCAGTTTATGGCCACCAACAAACACCGGGGAGCTGTTTTTT. Protein: CASSLWPPTNTGELFF.

V usage is TRBV5-1 and J usage is TRBJ2-7, with D unresolved. This CDR3 comprises 16 residues. Germline assignment: CDR1 SGHRS and CDR2 YFSETQ. V dropped 4 bases and J dropped 2 bases, with 19 bases sitting between them. The CDR3 bases are TGCGCCAGCAGCGATATCGCCGTGCAGAGAGCCTACGAGCAGTACTTC. Translated: CASSDIAVQRAYEQYF.

The genes are TRBV11-2 and TRBJ1-1, with a tentative D call TRBD1 (5 bases). The CDR3 is made up of 11 amino acids. CDR1 SGHAT and CDR2 FQNNGV come from the germline V gene. V was pared by 5 bases and J by 12 bases, with 13 bases between. The CDR3, as DNA: TGTGCCAGCAGCCCAGGGAGTGTGACTTTCTTT. This sequence encodes CASSPGSVTFF.

Turning to this clone: One end of the junction varies from germline; a read error may be responsible. The chain is built from TRBV5-1 and TRBJ1-5; no firm D call. The CDR3 runs to 13 residues. Germline V CDR1 and CDR2: SGHRS, YFSETQ. Here the CDR3 DNA reads TGCGCCAGTAGCTTCGGGGACAATCAGCCCCAGCATTTT. Translating gives CASSFGDNQPQHF.

The chain carries TRBV21-1 and TRBJ1-1; the table's TRBD1 call for D was not verified on the DNA. TRBV21-1 is flagged as a pseudogene. The CDR3 is 17 residues long. DNA for the CDR3: TGTGCCAGCAGCAAAGAGAGGGGGACAGAAATGAACACTGAAGCTTTCTTT. It encodes CASSKERGTEMNTEAFF.

The CDR3 coding sequence is TGTGCCAGCAGGAGATCAGGGCAGCCCCAGCATTTT. Protein: CASRRSGQPQHF. The genes are TRBV6-6 and TRBJ1-5, with D perhaps TRBD1 (5 bases). V was trimmed by 6 bases and J by 7 bases, leaving 10 bases between them. The CDR3 totals 12 residues. Germline V CDR1 and CDR2: MNHNY, SVGAGI (reference sequence).

The chain has TRBV29-1 and TRBJ2-7, with 7 bases fitting TRBD2. CDR1 and CDR2 (germline): SQVTM, ANQGSEA. The CDR3 sequence is 14 residues long. Trimming cost V 6 bases and J 0 bases; bases outside gene matches: 8. This CDR3 reads CSVGLAEHSYEQYF. The DNA of the CDR3 is TGCAGCGTGGGGCTAGCGGAACACTCCTACGAGCAGTACTTC.

This clone was seen more than once but under ten times. The chain carries TRBV12-5 and TRBJ1-1, with D perhaps matching TRBD1 (5 bases). With 6 bases removed from V and 4 bases from J, the gap between germline ends came to 15 bases. The germline V gene has CDR1 LGHNT and CDR2 FRNRAP. CDR3 length equals 14 residues. The CDR3 spells CASGTGRGPTEAFF. DNA of the CDR3: TGTGCTAGTGGCACCGGACGGGGACCCACTGAAGCTTTCTTT. The complete variable domain, with remaining parts taken from reference TRBV12-5 and TRBJ1-1, reads DARVTQTPRHKVTEMGQEVTMRCQPILGHNTVFWYRQTMMQGLELLAYFRNRAPLDDSGMPKDRFSAEMPDATLATLKIQPSEPRDSAVYFCASGTGRGPTEAFFGQGTRLTVV.

The chain couples TRBV29-1 to TRBJ2-1; 11 bases align to TRBD2. V shed 4 bases, J shed 3 bases, and the junction held 11 bases outside the gene matches. The CDR3 sequence is 17 residues long. CDR1 is SQVTM and CDR2 is ANQGSEA in the germline V gene. CDR3 loop: CSVGAVAGGLNYNEQFF. CDR3 DNA sequence: TGCAGCGTTGGGGCCGTAGCGGGGGGGCTCAACTACAATGAGCAGTTCTTC.

This clone was counted only a few times. The V and J genes are TRBV6-6 and TRBJ2-7; 11 nucleotides line up with TRBD2. This CDR3 spans 15 amino acids. Unmatched junction bases numbered 7, after V lost 6 bases and J lost 3 bases. CDR1 is MNHNY, CDR2 SVGAGI, per germline (reference sequence). In nucleotides, the CDR3 is TGTGCCAGCAGCCCCGGGACTAGCGGATACTACGAGCAGTACTTC. It translates to CASSPGTSGYYEQYF.

V gene TRBV30 combines with J gene TRBJ1-1, with a tentative D call TRBD1 (5 bases). The CDR3 consists of 16 residues. Germline V gene sequence: CDR1 GTSNPN, CDR2 SVGIG (reference sequence). Deletions cut 4 bases from V and 0 bases from J, with 18 bases between. In DNA, the CDR3 is TGTGCCTGGAAAAGAAGAGGGGACGGGATGAACACTGAAGCTTTCTTT. It is translated as CAWKRRGDGMNTEAFF.

The chain joins TRBV6-5 to TRBJ1-2; D is possibly TRBD1 (6 bases). Per the germline V gene, CDR1 is MNHEY and CDR2 is SVGAGI. The germline V and J ends were trimmed by 5 bases and 6 bases, with 13 bases remaining between them. The CDR3 is 13 residues long. CDR3 DNA sequence: TGTGCCAGCAGTGAGACTACAGGGAATGGCTACACCTTC. Translated, it gives CASSETTGNGYTF.

This rearrangement joins TRBV5-1 to TRBJ2-2; no clear D gene. The ends were cut back, 6 bases at V and 4 bases at J, with 13 bases in the middle. The CDR3 covers 14 residues. Germline lookup yields CDR1 SGHRS and CDR2 YFSETQ. This CDR3 reads CASKTSTGTGELFF. DNA of the CDR3: TGCGCCAGCAAGACCTCCACGGGCACCGGGGAGCTGTTTTTT. The full variable domain, rest sourced from reference TRBV5-1 and TRBJ2-2, is KAGVTQTPRYLIKTRGQQVTLSCSPISGHRSVSWYQQTPGQGLQFLFEYFSETQRNKGNFPGRFSGRQFSNSRSEMNVSTLELGDSALYLCASKTSTGTGELFFGEGSRLTVL.

The rearrangement joins TRBV6-1 to TRBJ1-1, with D possibly matching TRBD1 (6 bases). CDR3 length equals 14 residues. V lost 6 bases, J lost 10 bases, and 21 bases lay in between. Germline V CDR1 and CDR2: MNHNS, SASEGT. The CDR3 sequence is CASSAPSQGRGAFF. CDR3 nucleotides: TGTGCCAGCAGCGCCCCCTCACAGGGAAGGGGAGCTTTCTTT.

The chain recombines TRBV5-8 with TRBJ1-2; D perhaps matches TRBD1 (5 bases). Trimming cost V 4 bases and J 6 bases, with 22 bases left between them. CDR3 length: 16 residues. Germline loops: CDR1 SGHTS, CDR2 YDEGEE. The CDR3 is CASSTMGEGPMDGYTF. As DNA, the CDR3 is TGTGCCAGCAGCACAATGGGGGAGGGACCGATGGATGGCTACACCTTC. Using reference TRBV5-8 and TRBJ1-2 for the parts outside the CDR3, the full variable domain is EAGVTQSPTHLIKTRGQQATLRCSPISGHTSVYWYQQALGLGLQFLLWYDEGEERNRGNFPPRFSGRQFPNYSSELNVNALELEDSALYLCASSTMGEGPMDGYTFGSGTRLTVV.

The chain carries TRBV27 and TRBJ1-2; 7 bases match TRBD1. The CDR3 loop spans 14 amino acids. Looked up from germline, CDR1 is MNHEY and CDR2 is SMNVEV (reference sequence). Trimming at V came to 6 bases and at J to 4 bases, leaving 8 bases not matched to a gene. The CDR3 nucleotides read TGTGCCAGCAGCCCATACAGGGGAAGCTATGGCTACACCTTC. Protein product: CASSPYRGSYGYTF.

The chain has TRBV4-1 and TRBJ1-4, with D perhaps TRBD1 (5 bases). The CDR3 has 15 amino acids. Trimming removed 0 bases at V and 8 bases at J, with 13 bases between. Germline values: CDR1 MGHRA, CDR2 YSYEKL. The chain's CDR3 is CASSQDQWGYEKLFF. CDR3 coding DNA: TGCGCCAGCAGCCAAGATCAGTGGGGGTACGAAAAACTGTTTTTT.

V gene TRBV15 combines with J gene TRBJ1-5; D call uncertain. This CDR3 contains 13 residues. Per germline, CDR1 LNHNV and CDR2 YYDKDF (reference sequence). V lost 1 base and J lost 7, with 8 bases in between. CDR3 DNA: TGTGCCACCAGCAGAGCAACCTCCCAGCCCCAGCATTTT. Amino acids: CATSRATSQPQHF.

V and J are TRBV5-6 and TRBJ1-2, with 11 nucleotides matching TRBD1. V trimming: 4 bases; J trimming: 6 bases; junction bases outside the gene matches: 2. CDR1 is SGHDT, CDR2 YYEEEE, per germline. The CDR3 length is 13 residues. The CDR3 DNA is TGTGCCAGCAGCAGGACAGGGGGCCATGGCTACACCTTC. It codes for CASSRTGGHGYTF.

This clone turned up a few times. This chain connects TRBV6-5 to TRBJ1-2; perhaps TRBD1 as D (6 bases). CDR1 and CDR2 (germline): MNHEY, SVGAGI. This CDR3 spans 13 amino acids. V was shortened by 9 bases and J by 6 bases, with 17 bases between the two germline ends. The CDR3: CASISQGFDGYTF. The DNA of the CDR3 is TGTGCCAGTATCTCCCAGGGGTTCGATGGCTACACCTTC.